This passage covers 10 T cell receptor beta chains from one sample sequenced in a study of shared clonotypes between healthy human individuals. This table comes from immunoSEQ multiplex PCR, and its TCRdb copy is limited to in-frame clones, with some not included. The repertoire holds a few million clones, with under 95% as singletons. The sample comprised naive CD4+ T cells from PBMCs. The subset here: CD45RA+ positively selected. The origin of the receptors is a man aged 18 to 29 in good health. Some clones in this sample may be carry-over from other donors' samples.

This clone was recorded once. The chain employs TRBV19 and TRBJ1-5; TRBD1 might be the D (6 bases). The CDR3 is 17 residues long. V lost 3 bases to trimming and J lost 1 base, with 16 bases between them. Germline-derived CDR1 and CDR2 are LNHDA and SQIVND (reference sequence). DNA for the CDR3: TGTGCCAGTAGTATTACAGGAGGGGGAGGCAGCAATCAGCCCCAGCATTTT. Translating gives CASSITGGGGSNQPQHF. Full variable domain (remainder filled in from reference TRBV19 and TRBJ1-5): DGGITQSPKYLFRKEGQNVTLSCEQNLNHDAMYWYRQDPGQGLRLIYYSQIVNDFQKGDIAEGYSVSREKKESFPLTVTSAQKNPTAFYLCASSITGGGGSNQPQHFGDGTRLSIL.

The CDR3 here is CASIPGQGLDYEQYF. CDR3 bases: TGTGCCAGCATACCGGGACAGGGATTAGACTACGAGCAGTACTTC. The chain combines TRBV28 with TRBJ2-7; 9 positions match TRBD1. The CDR3 contains 15 residues. CDR1 MDHEN and CDR2 SYDVKM come from the germline V gene. The V gene end was trimmed by 7 bases and the J gene end by 3 bases; junction bases not matched to a gene: 10. Variable domain in full (rest from reference TRBV28 and TRBJ2-7): DVKVTQSSRYLVKRTGEKVFLECVQDMDHENMFWYRQDPGLGLRLIYFSYDVKMKEKGDIPEGYSVSREKKERFSLILESASTNQTSMYLCASIPGQGLDYEQYFGPGTRLTVT.

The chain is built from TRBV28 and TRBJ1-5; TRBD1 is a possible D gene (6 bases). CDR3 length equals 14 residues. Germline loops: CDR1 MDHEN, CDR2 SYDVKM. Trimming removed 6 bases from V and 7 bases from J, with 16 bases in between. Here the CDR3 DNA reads TGTGCCAGCAGATCAGGGGCCCAACCCCAGCCCCAGCATTTT. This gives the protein CASRSGAQPQPQHF. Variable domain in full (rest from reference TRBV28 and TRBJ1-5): DVKVTQSSRYLVKRTGEKVFLECVQDMDHENMFWYRQDPGLGLRLIYFSYDVKMKEKGDIPEGYSVSREKKERFSLILESASTNQTSMYLCASRSGAQPQPQHFGDGTRLSIL.

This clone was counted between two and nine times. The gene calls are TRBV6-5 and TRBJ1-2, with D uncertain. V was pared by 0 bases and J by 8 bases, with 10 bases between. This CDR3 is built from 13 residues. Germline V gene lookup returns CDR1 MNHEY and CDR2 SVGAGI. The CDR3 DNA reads TGTGCCAGCAGTTACTCACGGGGATGGGGCTACACCTTC. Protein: CASSYSRGWGYTF.

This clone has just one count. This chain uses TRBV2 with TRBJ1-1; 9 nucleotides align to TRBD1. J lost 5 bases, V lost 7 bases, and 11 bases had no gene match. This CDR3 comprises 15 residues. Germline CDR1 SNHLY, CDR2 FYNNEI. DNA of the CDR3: TGTGCCAGCATCGACCGGGACAGGGTTTATACTGAAGCTTTCTTT. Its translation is CASIDRDRVYTEAFF.

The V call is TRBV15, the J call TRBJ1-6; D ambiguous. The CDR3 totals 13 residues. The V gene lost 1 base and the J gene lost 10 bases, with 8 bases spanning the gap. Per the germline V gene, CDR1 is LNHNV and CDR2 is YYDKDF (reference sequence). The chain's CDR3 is CATSRGVGSPLHF. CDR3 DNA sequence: TGTGCCACCAGCAGAGGGGTGGGATCACCCCTCCACTTT. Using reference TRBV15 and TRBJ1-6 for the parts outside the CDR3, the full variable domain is DAMVIQNPRYQVTQFGKPVTLSCSQTLNHNVMYWYQQKSSQAPKLLFHYYDKDFNNEADTPDNFQSRRPNTSFCFLDIRSPGLGDTAMYLCATSRGVGSPLHFGNGTRLTVT.

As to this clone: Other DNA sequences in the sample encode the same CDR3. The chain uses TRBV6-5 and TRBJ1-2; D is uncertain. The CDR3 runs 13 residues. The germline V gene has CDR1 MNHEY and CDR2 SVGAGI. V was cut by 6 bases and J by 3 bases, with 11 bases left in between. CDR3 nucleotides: TGTGCCAGCAGCCCGTCCTGGGACTATGGCTACACCTTC. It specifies CASSPSWDYGYTF.

The DNA of the CDR3 is TGTGCCAGCAGCCCAATGGGACTAGCGGGAGAAGAGACCCAGTACTTC. This sequence encodes CASSPMGLAGEETQYF. The chain has TRBV7-2 and TRBJ2-5; 14 bases align to TRBD2. The V segment lost 5 bases and the J segment 3 bases; nucleotides outside the gene matches: 5. CDR3 length: 16 residues. Germline V gene lookup returns CDR1 SGHTA and CDR2 FQGNSA.

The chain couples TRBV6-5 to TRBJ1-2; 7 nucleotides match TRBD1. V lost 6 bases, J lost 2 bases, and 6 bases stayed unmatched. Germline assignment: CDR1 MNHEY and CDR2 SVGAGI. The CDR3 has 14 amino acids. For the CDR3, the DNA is TGTGCCAGCAGGAACCACAGGGGCAACTATGGCTACACCTTC. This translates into CASRNHRGNYGYTF.

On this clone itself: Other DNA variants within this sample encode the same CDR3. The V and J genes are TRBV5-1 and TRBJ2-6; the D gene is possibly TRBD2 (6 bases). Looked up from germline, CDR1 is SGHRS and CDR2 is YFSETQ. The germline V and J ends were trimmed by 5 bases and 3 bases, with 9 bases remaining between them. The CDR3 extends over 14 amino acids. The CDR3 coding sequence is TGCGCCAGCAGTTCCGGGAGTGGGGCCAACGTCCTGACTTTC. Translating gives CASSSGSGANVLTF. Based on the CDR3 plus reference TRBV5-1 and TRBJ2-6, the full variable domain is KAGVTQTPRYLIKTRGQQVTLSCSPISGHRSVSWYQQTPGQGLQFLFEYFSETQRNKGNFPGRFSGRQFSNSRSEMNVSTLELGDSALYLCASSSGSGANVLTFGAGSRLTVL.